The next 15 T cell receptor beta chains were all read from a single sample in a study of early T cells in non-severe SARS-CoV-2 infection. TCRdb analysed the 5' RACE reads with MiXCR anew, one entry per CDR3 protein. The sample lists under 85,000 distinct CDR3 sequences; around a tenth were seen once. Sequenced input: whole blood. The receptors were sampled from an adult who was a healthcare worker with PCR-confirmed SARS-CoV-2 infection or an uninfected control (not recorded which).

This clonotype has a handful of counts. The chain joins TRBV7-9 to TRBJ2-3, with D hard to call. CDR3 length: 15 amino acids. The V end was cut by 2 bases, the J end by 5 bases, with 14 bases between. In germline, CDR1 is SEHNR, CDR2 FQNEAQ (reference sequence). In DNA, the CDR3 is TGTGCCAGCAGCTTACCCCCCCCTCAAGAAGATACGCAGTATTTT. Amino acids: CASSLPPPQEDTQYF. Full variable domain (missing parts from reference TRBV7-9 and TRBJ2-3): DTGVSQNPRHKITKRGQNVTFRCDPISEHNRLYWYRQTLGQGPEFLTYFQNEAQLEKSRLLSDRFSAERPKGSFSTLEIQRTEQGDSAMYLCASSLPPPQEDTQYFGPGTRLTVL.

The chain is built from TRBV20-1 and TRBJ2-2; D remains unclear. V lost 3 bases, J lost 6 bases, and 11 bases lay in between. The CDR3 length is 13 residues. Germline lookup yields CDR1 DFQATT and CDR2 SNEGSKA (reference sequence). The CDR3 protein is CSARSGEPGELFF. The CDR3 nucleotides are TGCAGTGCTAGGAGTGGTGAGCCCGGGGAGCTGTTTTTT.

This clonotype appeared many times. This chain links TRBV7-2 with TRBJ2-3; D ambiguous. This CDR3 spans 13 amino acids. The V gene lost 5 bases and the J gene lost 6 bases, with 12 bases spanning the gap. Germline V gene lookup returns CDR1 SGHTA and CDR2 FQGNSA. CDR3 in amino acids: CASSPPPDDTQYF. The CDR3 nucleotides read TGTGCCAGCAGCCCCCCACCGGACGATACGCAGTATTTT.

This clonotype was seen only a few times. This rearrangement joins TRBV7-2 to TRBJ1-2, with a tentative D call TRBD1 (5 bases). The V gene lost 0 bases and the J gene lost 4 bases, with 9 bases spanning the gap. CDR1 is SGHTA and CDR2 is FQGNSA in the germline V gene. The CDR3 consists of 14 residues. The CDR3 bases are TGTGCCAGCAGCTTAGCCCAGGGTTCCTATGGCTACACCTTC. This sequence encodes CASSLAQGSYGYTF.

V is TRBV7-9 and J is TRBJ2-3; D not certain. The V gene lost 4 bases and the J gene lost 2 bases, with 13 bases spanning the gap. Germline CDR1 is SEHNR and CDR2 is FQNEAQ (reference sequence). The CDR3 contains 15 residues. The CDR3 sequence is CASSWNNRDTDTQYF. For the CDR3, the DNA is TGTGCCAGCAGCTGGAACAACAGAGACACAGATACGCAGTATTTT.

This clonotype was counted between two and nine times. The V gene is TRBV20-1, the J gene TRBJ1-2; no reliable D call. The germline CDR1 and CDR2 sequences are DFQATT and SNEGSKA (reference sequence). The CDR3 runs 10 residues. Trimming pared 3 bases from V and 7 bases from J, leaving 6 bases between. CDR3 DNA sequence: TGCAGTGCTAGTTCTAGTGGCTACACCTTC. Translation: CSASSSGYTF.

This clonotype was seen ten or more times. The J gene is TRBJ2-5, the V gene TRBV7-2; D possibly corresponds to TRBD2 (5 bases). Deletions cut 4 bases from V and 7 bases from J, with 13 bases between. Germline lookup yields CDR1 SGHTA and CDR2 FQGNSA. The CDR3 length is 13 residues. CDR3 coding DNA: TGTGCCAGCAGCTCAACCCACCGGGGGACCCAGTACTTC. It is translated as CASSSTHRGTQYF.

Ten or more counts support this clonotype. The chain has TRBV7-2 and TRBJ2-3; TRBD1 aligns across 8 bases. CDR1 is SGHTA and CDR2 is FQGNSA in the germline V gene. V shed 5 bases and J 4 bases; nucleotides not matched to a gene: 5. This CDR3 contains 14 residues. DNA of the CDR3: TGTGCCAGCAGCCCCGGACAGGGACCAGATACGCAGTATTTT. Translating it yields CASSPGQGPDTQYF.

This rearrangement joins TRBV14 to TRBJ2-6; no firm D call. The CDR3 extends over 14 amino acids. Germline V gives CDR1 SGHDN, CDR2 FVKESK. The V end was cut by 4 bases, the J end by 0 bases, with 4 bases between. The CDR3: CASSLFSGANVLTF. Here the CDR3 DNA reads TGTGCCAGCAGCCTCTTCTCTGGGGCCAACGTCCTGACTTTC. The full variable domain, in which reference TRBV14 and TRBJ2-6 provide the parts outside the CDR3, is EAGVTQFPSHSVIEKGQTVTLRCDPISGHDNLYWYRRVMGKEIKFLLHFVKESKQDESGMPNNRFLAERTGGTYSTLKVQPAELEDSGVYFCASSLFSGANVLTFGAGSRLTVL.

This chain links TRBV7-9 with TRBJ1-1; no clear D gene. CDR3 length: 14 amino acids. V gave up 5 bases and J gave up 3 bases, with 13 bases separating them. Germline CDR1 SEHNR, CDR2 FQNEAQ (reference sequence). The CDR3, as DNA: TGTGCCAGCAGCGGCAGCACCCTGGACACTGAAGCTTTCTTT. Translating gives CASSGSTLDTEAFF. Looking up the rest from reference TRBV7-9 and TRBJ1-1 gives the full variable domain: DTGVSQNPRHKITKRGQNVTFRCDPISEHNRLYWYRQTLGQGPEFLTYFQNEAQLEKSRLLSDRFSAERPKGSFSTLEIQRTEQGDSAMYLCASSGSTLDTEAFFGQGTRLTVV.

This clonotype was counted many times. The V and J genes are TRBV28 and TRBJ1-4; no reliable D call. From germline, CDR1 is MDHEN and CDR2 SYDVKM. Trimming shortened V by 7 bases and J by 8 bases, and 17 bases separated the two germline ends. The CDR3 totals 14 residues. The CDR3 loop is CASTLGPDREKLFF. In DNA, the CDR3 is TGTGCCAGCACCCTTGGGCCCGATCGCGAAAAACTGTTTTTT.

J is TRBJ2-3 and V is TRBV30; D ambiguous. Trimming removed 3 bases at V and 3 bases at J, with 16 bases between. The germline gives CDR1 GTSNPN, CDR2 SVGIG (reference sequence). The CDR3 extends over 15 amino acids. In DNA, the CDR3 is TGTGCCTGGAGCGTATTATCTGACGAAACAGATACGCAGTATTTT. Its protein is CAWSVLSDETDTQYF. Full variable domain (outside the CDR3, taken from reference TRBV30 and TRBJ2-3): SQTIHQWPATLVQPVGSPLSLECTVEGTSNPNLYWYRQAAGRGLQLLFYSVGIGQISSEVPQNLSASRPQDRQFILSSKKLLLSDSGFYLCAWSVLSDETDTQYFGPGTRLTVL.

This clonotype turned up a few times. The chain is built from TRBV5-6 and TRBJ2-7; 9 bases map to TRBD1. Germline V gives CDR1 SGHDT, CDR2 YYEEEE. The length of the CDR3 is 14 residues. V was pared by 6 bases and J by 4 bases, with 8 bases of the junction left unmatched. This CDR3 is CASNKDRGKYEQYF. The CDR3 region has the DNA TGTGCCAGCAACAAGGACAGGGGAAAGTACGAGCAGTACTTC.

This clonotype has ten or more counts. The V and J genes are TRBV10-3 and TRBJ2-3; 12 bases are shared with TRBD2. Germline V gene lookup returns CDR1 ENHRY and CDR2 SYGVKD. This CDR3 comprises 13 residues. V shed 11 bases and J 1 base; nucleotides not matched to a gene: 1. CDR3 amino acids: CASSGRGTDTQYF. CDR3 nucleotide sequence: TGTGCCTCTAGCGGGAGGGGCACAGATACGCAGTATTTT.

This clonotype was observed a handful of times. CDR3 sequence: CASSQDLGGMVGYTF. In nucleotides, the CDR3 is TGTGCCAGCAGCCAAGATCTGGGGGGTATGGTTGGCTACACCTTC. The chain has TRBV3-1 and TRBJ1-2, with D perhaps matching TRBD1 (5 bases). There are 15 residues in the CDR3. Between the trimmed V and J ends, which lost 0 bases and 7 bases, there was a span of 15 bases. Germline V CDR1 and CDR2: LGHDT, YNNKEL (reference sequence).